Listed below are T cell receptor beta chains from one sample, sequenced in a study of blood T cell repertoires in COVID-19. Sequencing used immunoSEQ multiplex PCR; TCRdb keeps in-frame clones, though not all of them. Here the sample spans about 62,000 clones, around 85% being singletons. Specimen: peripheral blood. These receptors all come from an elderly woman with active or convalescent COVID-19. Both conserved end residues are part of each CDR3.

J gene | V gene | CDR3 protein
TRBJ1-5 | TRBV6-4 | CASRSQNSNQPQHF
TRBJ2-1 | TRBV12-5 | CASGERGRGEQFF
TRBJ1-5 | TRBV5-4 | CASSLRGTGSNQPQHF
TRBJ2-3 | TRBV10-3 | CATTGRERDTQYF
TRBJ1-1 | TRBV19 | CASSLRVHYGNTEAFF
TRBJ2-1 | TRBV29-1 | CSVAGGSLYNEQFF
TRBJ1-1 | TRBV6-6 | CASGKGGFEAFF
TRBJ2-7 | TRBV2 | CATGTAASYEQYF
TRBJ1-1 | TRBV21-1 | CASSKILRRFPGPEAFF
TRBJ2-1 | TRBV20-1 | CSASTPADRASYNEQFF
TRBJ2-2 | TRBV10-3 | CAISGSGNTGELFF
TRBJ2-5 | TRBV2 | CASISGGGPAQYF
TRBJ1-1 | TRBV19 | CASSMWPNTEAFF
TRBJ2-5 | TRBV19 | CASSTGSQETQYF
TRBJ2-7 | TRBV19 | CASSIVGTGDYEQYF
TRBJ1-6 | TRBV19 | CASSGTGNSPLHF
TRBJ2-1 | TRBV7-8 | CASSLLTGDYYNEQFF
TRBJ1-2 | TRBV5-1 | CASSYSGGSYGYTF
TRBJ1-1 | TRBV20-1 | CSASLQPGTEAFF
TRBJ2-5 | TRBV5-4 | CASSSDTEGVQETQYF
TRBJ2-3 | TRBV5-4 | CASSLGGQAADDTQYF
TRBJ1-5 | TRBV19 | CASSILSPGGNQPQHF
TRBJ1-1 | TRBV3-1/TRBV3-2 | CASSQTGQTEAFF
TRBJ1-2 | TRBV3-1/TRBV3-2 | CASSPVGQGYAGYTF
TRBJ2-7 | TRBV12-3/TRBV12-4 | CASSSQGAHEQYF
TRBJ1-4 | TRBV25-1 | CASSEYVASNEKLFF
TRBJ1-6 | TRBV20-1 | CSASSGLGSPLHF
TRBJ1-2 | TRBV7-2 | CASSADRALYGYTF
TRBJ2-5 | TRBV23-1 | CASSPGQGQETQYF
TRBJ2-3 | TRBV15 | CATSRETDPTDTQYF
TRBJ1-5 | TRBV5-1 | CASSARTGMDQPQHF
TRBJ2-1 | TRBV10-3 | CAISESDGGTGVSEQFF
TRBJ1-1 | TRBV7-9 | CASSFDRVPNTEAFF
TRBJ2-3 | TRBV7-2 | CASSFAPSTSTDTQYF
TRBJ2-3 | TRBV7-8 | CASSPGQGLDTQYF
TRBJ2-2 | TRBV5-1 | CASSLDPAGGNTGELFF
TRBJ1-2 | TRBV18 | CASSPAGDGYTF
TRBJ1-2 | TRBV30 | CAWRGAGGAGGYTF
TRBJ2-3 | TRBV30 | CAWSGAGMVWVTQYF
TRBJ2-6 | TRBV19 | CASSIPRGAGANVLTF
TRBJ2-5 | TRBV2 | CASRVPSGGAETQYF
TRBJ1-3 | TRBV24-1 | CATSENRDRGPSGNTIYF
TRBJ2-2 | TRBV7-2 | CASSPPGSGGRTGELFF
TRBJ1-1 | TRBV11-2 | CASSFGTAATEAFF